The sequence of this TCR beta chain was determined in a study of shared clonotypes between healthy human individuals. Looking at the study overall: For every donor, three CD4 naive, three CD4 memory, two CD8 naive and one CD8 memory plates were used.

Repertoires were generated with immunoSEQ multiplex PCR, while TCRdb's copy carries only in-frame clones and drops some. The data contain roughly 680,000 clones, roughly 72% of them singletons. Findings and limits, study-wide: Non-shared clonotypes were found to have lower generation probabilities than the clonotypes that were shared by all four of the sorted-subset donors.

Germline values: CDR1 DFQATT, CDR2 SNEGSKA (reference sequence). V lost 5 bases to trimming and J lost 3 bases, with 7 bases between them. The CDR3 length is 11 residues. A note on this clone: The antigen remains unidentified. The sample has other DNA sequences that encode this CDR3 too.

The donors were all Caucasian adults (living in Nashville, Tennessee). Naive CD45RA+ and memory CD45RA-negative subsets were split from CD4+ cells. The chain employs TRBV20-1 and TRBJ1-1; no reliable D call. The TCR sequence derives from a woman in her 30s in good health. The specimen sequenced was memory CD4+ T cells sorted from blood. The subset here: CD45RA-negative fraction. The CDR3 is CSADRDTEAFF. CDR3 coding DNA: TGCAGTGCTGATAGAGACACTGAAGCTTTCTTT.